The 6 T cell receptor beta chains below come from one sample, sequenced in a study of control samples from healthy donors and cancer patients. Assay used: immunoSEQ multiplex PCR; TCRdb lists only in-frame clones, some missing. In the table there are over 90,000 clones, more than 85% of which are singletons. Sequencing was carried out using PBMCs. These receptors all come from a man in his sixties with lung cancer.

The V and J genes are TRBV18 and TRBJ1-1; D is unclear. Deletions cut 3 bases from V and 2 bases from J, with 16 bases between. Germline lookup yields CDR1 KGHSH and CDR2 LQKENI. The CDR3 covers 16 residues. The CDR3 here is CASSPSIGQRNTEAFF. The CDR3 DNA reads TGTGCCAGCTCACCCTCTATCGGGCAGAGAAACACTGAAGCTTTCTTT.

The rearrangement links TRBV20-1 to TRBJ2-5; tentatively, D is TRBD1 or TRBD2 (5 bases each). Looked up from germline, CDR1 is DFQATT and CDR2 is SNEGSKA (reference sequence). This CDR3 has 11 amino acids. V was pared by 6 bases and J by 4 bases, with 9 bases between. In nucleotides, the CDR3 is TGCAGTGCGGGGACGGGAGAGACCCAGTACTTC. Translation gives CSAGTGETQYF.

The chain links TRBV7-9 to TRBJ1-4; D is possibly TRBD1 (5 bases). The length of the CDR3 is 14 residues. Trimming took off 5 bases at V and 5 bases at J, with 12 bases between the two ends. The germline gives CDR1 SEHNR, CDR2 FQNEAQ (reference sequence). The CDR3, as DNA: TGTGCCAGCAGCCAGGCGCGGGGGAATGAAAAACTGTTTTTT. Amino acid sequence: CASSQARGNEKLFF.

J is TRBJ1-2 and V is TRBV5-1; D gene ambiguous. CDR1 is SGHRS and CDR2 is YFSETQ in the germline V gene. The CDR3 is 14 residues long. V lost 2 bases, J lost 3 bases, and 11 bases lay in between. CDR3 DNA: TGCGCCAGCAGCTTCTGGGGAGAAGACTATGGCTACACCTTC. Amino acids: CASSFWGEDYGYTF.

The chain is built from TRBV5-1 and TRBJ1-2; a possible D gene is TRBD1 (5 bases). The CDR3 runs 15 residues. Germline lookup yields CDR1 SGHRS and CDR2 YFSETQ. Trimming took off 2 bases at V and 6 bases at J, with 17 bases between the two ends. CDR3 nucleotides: TGCGCCAGCAGCTTATCATACGACAGAGAGAATGGCTACACCTTC. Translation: CASSLSYDRENGYTF.

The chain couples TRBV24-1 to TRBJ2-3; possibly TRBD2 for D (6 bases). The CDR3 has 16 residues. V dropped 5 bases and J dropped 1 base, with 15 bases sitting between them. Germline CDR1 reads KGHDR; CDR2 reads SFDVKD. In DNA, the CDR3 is TGTGCCACCAGTGCGTATCGGCGGGGAGGCACAGATACGCAGTATTTT. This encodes CATSAYRRGGTDTQYF.